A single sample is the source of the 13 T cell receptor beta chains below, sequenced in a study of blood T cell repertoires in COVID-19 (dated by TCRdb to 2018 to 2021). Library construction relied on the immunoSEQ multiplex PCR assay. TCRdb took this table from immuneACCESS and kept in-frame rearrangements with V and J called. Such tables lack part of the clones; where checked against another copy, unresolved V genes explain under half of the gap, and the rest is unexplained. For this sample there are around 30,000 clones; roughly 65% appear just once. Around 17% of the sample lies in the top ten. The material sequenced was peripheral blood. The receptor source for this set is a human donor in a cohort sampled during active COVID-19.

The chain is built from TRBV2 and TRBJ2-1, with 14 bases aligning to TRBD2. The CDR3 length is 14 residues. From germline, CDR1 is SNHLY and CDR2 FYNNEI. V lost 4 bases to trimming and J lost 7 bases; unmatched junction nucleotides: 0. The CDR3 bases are TGTGCCAGCAGTGGGACTAGCGGGAGGAATGAGCAGTTCTTC. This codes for CASSGTSGRNEQFF.

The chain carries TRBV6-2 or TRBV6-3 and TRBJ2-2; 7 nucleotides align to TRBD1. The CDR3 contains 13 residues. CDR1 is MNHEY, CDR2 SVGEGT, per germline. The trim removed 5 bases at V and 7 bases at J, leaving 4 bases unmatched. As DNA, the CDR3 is TGTGCCAGCAGTCGACAGGGCGGCGGGGAGCTGTTTTTT. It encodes CASSRQGGGELFF.

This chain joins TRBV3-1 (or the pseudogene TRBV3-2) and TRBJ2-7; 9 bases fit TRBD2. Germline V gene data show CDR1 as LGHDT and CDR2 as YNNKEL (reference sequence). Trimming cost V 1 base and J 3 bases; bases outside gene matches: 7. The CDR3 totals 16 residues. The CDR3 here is CASSQGALAGSYEQYF. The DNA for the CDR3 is TGTGCCAGCAGCCAAGGCGCCCTAGCGGGGAGCTACGAGCAGTACTTC.

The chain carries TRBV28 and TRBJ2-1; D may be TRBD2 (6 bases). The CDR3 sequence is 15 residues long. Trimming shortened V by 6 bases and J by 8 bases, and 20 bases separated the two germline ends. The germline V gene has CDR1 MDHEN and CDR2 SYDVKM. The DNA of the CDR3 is TGTGCCAGCAGGTCCGCTAGTATCTCGGGGGATGAGCAGTTCTTC. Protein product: CASRSASISGDEQFF.

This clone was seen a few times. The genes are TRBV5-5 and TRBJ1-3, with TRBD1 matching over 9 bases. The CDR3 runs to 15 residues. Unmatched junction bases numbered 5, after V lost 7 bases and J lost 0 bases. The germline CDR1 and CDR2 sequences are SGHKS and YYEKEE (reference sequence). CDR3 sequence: CASHGQGPSGNTIYF. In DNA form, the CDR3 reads TGTGCCAGCCACGGACAGGGGCCCTCTGGAAACACCATATATTTT.

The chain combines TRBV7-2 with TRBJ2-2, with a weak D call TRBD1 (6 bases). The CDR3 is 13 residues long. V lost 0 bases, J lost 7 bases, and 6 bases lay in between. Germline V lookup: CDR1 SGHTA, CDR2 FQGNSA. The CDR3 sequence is CASSLAGGGELFF. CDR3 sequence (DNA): TGTGCCAGCAGCTTAGCAGGGGGCGGGGAGCTGTTTTTT.

CDR3 region: CASSPYSAREQFF. The CDR3 DNA reads TGTGCCAGCAGCCCTTACTCAGCTAGGGAGCAGTTCTTC. The chain carries TRBV9 and TRBJ2-1; the D is unclear. CDR3 size: 13 residues. The germline V gene has CDR1 SGDLS and CDR2 YYNGEE. V lost 4 bases and J lost 10, with 15 bases in between.

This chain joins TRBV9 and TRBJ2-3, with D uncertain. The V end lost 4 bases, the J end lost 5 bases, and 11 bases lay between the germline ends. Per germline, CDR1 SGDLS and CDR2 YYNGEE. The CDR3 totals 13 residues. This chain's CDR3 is CASSSSVEDTQYF. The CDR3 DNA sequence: TGTGCCAGCAGCTCCTCGGTAGAAGATACGCAGTATTTT.

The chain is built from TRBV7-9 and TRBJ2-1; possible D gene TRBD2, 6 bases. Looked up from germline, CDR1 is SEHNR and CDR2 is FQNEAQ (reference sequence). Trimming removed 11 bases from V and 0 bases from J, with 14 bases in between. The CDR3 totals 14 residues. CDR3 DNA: TGTGCCCCCCGGGGGTTAAGCTCCTACAATGAGCAGTTCTTC. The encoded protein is CAPRGLSSYNEQFF.

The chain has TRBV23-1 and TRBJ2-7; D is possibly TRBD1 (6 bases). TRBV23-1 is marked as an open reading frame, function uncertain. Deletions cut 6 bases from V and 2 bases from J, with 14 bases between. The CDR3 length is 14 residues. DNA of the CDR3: TGCGCCAGCAGGTCCCCGGGACACCCCTACGAGCAGTACTTC. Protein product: CASRSPGHPYEQYF.

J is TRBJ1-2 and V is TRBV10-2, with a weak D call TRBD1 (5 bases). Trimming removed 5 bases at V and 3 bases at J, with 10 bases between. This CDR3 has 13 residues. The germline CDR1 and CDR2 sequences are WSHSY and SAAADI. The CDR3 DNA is TGCGCCAGCAGTAGGCAGGGCGACTATGGCTACACCTTC. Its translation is CASSRQGDYGYTF.

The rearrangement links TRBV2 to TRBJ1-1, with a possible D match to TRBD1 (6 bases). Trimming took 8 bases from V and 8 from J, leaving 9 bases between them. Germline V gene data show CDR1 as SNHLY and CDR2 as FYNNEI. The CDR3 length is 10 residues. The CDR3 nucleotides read TGTGCCAGCGGAACAGGGGAAGCTTTCTTT. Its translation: CASGTGEAFF.

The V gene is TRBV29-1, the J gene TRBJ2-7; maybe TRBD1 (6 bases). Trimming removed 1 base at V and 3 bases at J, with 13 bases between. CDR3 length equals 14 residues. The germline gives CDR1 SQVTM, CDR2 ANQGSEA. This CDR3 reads CSVEGGRGSYEQYF. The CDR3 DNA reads TGCAGCGTTGAAGGCGGCAGGGGTAGCTACGAGCAGTACTTC.